This paragraph covers one T cell receptor beta chain sequence. Its antigen is unknown. These data belong to a study of CXCR3-negative and CXCR3-positive naive CD8 T cells. Turning to the study itself: TRB reads totalled about 140 million, about 1.5 +/- 0.3 million per library. General study results and limits: TRBV-TRBJ usage matched between naive CXCR3-negative and CXCR3-positive cells but not between memory cells. It was found that naive subsets had comparable surface CD5, and TCR strength was inferred from TRB CDR3 properties.

From germline, CDR1 is SQVTM and CDR2 ANQGSEA. The CDR3 spans 11 residues. UMI-labeled 5' RACE yielded the TRB cDNA libraries. Each CDR3 protein gets one entry in TCRdb, which reprocessed the 5' RACE reads and gives no DNA. The clone table shows about 130,000 distinct CDR3 sequences, with the ten largest holding less than 0.3%. Sequencing used naive CXCR3- CD8+ T cells from blood. The subset was: CD45RO-CCR7+CD27+CD95- naive CD8+ T cells lacking CXCR3 (TNR3-). The TCR comes from a human donor in good health. Some clones in this sample may be carry-over from other donors' samples. The chain recombines TRBV29-1 with TRBJ2-1. The CDR3 here is CSVEQDNEQFF.